This T cell receptor beta chain was found in a study of CD8 T cells in ankylosing spondylitis. Study-wide findings and caveats: Ankylosing spondylitis blood appeared to be characterized by a TCR beta motif of roughly eight highly homologous variants. Within matched ankylosing spondylitis synovial fluid, disease-linked clones were reportedly significantly enriched.

As concerns this clonotype: Its antigen is as yet unknown.

Quantitative molecular-barcoded 5'-RACE generated the TCR beta libraries. Using its own MiXCR run on the 5' RACE reads, TCRdb lists one record per CDR3 protein. The table records about 450,000 distinct CDR3 sequences, 25% to 30% of them present only once. The TCR originated in a male donor with ankylosing spondylitis. Sequencing was done on a sample of blood, either unsorted or a sorted T cell fraction (not recorded which).

The CDR3 DNA reads TGTGCCAGTAGTTCAGAGGGACTAGCGGTCTACGAGCAGTACTTC. Amino acid sequence: CASSSEGLAVYEQYF. The chain links TRBV19 to TRBJ2-7; TRBD2 matches at 11 bases. The CDR3 consists of 15 residues. The germline CDR1 and CDR2 sequences are LNHDA and SQIVND (reference sequence). Trimming took 5 bases from V and 3 from J; bases not matched to a gene: 6.